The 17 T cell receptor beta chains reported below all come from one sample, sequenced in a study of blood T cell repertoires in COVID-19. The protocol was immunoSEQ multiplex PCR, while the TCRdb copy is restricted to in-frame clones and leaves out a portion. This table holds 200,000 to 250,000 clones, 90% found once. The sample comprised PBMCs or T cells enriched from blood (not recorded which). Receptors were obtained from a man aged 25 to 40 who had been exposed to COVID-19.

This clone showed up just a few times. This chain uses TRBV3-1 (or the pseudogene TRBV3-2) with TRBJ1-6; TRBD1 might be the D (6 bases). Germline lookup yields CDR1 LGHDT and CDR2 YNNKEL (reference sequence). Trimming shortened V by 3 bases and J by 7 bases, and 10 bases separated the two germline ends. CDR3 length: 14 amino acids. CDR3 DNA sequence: TGTGCCAGCAGCCACCCGGGGGGCAATTCACCCCTCCACTTT. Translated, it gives CASSHPGGNSPLHF.

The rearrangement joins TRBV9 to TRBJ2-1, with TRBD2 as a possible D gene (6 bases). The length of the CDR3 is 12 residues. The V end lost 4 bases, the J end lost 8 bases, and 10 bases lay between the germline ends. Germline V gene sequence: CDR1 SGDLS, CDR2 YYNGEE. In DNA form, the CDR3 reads TGTGCCAGCAGCTTTGCGGGGTATGAGCAGTTCTTC. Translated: CASSFAGYEQFF.

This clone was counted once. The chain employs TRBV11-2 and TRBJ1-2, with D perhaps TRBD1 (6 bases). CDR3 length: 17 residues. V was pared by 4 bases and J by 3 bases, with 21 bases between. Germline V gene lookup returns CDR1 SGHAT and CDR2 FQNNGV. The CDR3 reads CASSSPNRVWVDYGYTF. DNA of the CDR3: TGTGCCAGCAGCTCCCCGAACAGGGTATGGGTTGACTATGGCTACACCTTC.

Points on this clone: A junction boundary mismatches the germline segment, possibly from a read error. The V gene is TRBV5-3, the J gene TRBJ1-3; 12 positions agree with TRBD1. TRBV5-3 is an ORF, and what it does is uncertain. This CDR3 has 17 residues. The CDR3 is CARSFIPPGQGANAIYF. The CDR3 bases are TGTGCCAGAAGCTTTATACCGCCGGGACAGGGGGCAAACGCCATATATTTT.

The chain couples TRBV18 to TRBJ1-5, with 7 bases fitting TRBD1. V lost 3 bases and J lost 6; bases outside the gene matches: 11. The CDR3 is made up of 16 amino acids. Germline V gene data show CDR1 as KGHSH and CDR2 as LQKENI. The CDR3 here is CASSPTPEGAGQPQHF. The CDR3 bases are TGTGCCAGCTCACCTACCCCCGAGGGGGCGGGTCAGCCCCAGCATTTT.

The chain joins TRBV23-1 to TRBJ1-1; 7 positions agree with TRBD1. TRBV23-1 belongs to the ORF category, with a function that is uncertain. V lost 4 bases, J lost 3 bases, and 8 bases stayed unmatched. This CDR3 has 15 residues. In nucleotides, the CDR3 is TGCGCCAGCAGTCGTGACAGGGAATCGGACACTGAAGCTTTCTTT. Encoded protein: CASSRDRESDTEAFF.

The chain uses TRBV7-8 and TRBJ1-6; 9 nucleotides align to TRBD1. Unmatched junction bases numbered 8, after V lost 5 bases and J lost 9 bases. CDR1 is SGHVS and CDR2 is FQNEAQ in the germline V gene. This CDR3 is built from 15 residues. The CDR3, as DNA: TGTGCCAGCAGCCTAGGGACAGGGTGGGGTTCACCCCTCCACTTT. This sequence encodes CASSLGTGWGSPLHF.

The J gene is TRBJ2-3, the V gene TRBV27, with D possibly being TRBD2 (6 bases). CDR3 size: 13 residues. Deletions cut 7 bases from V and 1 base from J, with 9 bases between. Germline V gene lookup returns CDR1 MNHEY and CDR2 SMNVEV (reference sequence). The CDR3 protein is CASKPGGTDTQYF. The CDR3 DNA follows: TGTGCCAGCAAGCCGGGGGGCACAGATACGCAGTATTTT.

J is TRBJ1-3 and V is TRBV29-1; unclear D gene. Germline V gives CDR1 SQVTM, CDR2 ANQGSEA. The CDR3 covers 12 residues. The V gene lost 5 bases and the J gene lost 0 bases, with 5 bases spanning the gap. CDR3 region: CSVNHSGNTIYF. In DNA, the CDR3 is TGCAGCGTTAATCACTCTGGAAACACCATATATTTT.

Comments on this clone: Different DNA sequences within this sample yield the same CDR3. The CDR3 coding sequence is TGTGCCAGTAGTGGACAGGTCTCTGGAAACACCATATATTTT. Protein sequence: CASSGQVSGNTIYF. The chain joins TRBV19 to TRBJ1-3; TRBD1 aligns across 7 bases. V was clipped by 5 bases and J by 0 bases; unmatched bases: 1. Germline V gene data show CDR1 as LNHDA and CDR2 as SQIVND (reference sequence). The CDR3 loop spans 14 amino acids.

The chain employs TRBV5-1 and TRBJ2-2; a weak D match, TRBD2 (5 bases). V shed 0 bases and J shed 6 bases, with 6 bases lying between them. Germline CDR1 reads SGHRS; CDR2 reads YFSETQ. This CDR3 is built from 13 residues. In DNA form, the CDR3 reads TGCGCCAGCAGCTTGGGAGGGCCCGGGGAGCTGTTTTTT. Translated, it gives CASSLGGPGELFF.

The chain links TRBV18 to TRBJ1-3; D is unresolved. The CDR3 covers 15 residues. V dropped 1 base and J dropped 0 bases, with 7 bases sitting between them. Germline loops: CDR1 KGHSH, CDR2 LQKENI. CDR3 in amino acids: CASSPRLDSGNTIYF. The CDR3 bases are TGTGCCAGCTCACCACGGTTAGACTCTGGAAACACCATATATTTT.

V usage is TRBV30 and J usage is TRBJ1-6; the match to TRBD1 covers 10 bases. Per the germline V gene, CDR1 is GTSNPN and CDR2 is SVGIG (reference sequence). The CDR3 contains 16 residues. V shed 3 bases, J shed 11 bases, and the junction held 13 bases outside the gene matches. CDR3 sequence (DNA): TGTGCCTGGAGCACTACGCCCGGGACAGGGGAGGCACCCCTCCACTTT. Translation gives CAWSTTPGTGEAPLHF. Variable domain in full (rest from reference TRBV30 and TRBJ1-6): SQTIHQWPATLVQPVGSPLSLECTVEGTSNPNLYWYRQAAGRGLQLLFYSVGIGQISSEVPQNLSASRPQDRQFILSSKKLLLSDSGFYLCAWSTTPGTGEAPLHFGNGTRLTVT.

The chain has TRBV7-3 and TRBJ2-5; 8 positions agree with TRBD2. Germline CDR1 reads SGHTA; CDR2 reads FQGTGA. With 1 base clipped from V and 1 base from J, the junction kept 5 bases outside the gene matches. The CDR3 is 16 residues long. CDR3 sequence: CASSLNGAGGQETQYF. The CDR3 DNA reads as TGTGCCAGCAGCTTAAACGGGGCGGGGGGCCAAGAGACCCAGTACTTC.

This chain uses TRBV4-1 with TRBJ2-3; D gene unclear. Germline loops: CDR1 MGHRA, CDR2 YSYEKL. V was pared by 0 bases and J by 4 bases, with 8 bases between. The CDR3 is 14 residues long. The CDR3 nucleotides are TGCGCCAGCAGCCAAGATTCGGTTTCAGATACGCAGTATTTT. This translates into CASSQDSVSDTQYF.

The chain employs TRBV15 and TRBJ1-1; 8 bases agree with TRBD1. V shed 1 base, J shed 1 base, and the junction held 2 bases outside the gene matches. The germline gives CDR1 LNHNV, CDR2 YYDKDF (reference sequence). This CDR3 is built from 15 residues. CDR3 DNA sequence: TGTGCCACCAGCAGAGGAGACAGGGGGAACACTGAAGCTTTCTTT. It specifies CATSRGDRGNTEAFF.

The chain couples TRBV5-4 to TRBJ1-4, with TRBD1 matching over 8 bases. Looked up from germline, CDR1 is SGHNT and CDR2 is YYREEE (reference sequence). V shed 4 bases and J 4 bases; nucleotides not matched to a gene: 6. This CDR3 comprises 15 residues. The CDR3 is CASSPDRGLNEKLFF. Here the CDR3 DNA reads TGTGCCAGCAGCCCCGACAGGGGACTTAATGAAAAACTGTTTTTT.